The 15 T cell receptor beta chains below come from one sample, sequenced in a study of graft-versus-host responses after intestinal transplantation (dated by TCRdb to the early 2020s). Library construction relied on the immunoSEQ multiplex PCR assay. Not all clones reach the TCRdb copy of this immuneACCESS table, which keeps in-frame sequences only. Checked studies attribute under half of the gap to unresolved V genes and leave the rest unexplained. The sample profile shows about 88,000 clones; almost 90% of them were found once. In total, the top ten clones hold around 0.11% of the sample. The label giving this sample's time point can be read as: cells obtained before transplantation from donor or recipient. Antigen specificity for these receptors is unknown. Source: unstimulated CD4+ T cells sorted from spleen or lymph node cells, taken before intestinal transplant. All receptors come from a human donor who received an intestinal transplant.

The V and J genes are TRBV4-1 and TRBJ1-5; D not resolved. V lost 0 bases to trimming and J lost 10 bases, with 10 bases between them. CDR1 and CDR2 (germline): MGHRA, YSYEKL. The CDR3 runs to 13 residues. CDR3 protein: CASSQEAGDPQHF. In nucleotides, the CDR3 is TGCGCCAGCAGCCAAGAGGCGGGCGACCCCCAGCATTTT.

This chain's CDR3 is CASRPGHSNTEAFF. The CDR3 DNA reads TGTGCCAGCAGACCGGGACACTCGAACACTGAAGCTTTCTTT. This chain connects TRBV11-1 to TRBJ1-1; D possibly corresponds to TRBD1 (6 bases). From germline, CDR1 is SGHAT and CDR2 FQDESV (reference sequence). Trimming took 6 bases from V and 1 from J, leaving 12 bases between them. The CDR3 covers 14 residues.

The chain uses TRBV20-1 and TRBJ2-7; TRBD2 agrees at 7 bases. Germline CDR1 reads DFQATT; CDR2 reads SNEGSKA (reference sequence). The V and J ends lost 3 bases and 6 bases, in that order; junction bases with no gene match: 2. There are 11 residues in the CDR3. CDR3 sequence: CSARGGSEQYF. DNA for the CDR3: TGCAGTGCTAGGGGAGGGTCCGAGCAGTACTTC.

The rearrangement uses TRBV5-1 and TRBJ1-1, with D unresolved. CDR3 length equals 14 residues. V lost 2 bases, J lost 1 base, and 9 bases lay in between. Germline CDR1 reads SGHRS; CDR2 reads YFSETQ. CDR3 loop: CASSFVGQNTEAFF. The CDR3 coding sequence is TGCGCCAGCAGCTTCGTTGGGCAGAACACTGAAGCTTTCTTT.

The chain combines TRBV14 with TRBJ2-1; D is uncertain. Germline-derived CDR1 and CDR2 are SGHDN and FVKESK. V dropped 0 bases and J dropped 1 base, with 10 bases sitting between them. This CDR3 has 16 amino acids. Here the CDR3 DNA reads TGTGCCAGCAGCCAAGATAAGCGCGGTTCCTACAATGAGCAGTTCTTC. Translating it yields CASSQDKRGSYNEQFF.

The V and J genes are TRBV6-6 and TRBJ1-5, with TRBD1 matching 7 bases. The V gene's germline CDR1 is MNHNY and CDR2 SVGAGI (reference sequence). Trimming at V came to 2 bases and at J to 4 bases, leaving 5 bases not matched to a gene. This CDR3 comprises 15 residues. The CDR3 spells CASSYLDRANQPQHF. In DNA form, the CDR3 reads TGTGCCAGCAGTTACCTAGACAGGGCGAATCAGCCCCAGCATTTT.

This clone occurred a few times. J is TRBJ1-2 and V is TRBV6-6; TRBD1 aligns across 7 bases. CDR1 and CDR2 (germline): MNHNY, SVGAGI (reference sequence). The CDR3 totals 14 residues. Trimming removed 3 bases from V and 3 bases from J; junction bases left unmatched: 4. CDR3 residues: CASSYQDRDYGYTF. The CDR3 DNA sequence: TGTGCCAGCAGTTATCAAGACAGGGACTATGGCTACACCTTC.

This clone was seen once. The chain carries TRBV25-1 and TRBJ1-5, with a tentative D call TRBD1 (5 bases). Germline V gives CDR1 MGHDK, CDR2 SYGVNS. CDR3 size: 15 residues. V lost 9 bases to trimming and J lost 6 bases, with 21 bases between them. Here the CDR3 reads CARPRTRGDGQPQHF. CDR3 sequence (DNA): TGTGCCAGGCCCCGTACTCGGGGGGACGGTCAGCCCCAGCATTTT.

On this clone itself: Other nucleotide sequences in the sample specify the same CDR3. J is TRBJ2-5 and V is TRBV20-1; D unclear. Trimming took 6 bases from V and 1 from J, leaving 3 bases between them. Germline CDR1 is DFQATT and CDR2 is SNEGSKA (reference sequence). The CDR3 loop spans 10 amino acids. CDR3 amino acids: CSALQETQYF. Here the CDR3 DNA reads TGCAGTGCCCTCCAAGAGACCCAGTACTTC.

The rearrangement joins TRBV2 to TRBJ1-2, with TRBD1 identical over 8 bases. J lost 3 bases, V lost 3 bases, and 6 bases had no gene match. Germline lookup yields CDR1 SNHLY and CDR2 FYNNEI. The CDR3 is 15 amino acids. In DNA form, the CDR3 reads TGTGCCAGCAGTGATCGGCAGGGGGCTTACTATGGCTACACCTTC. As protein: CASSDRQGAYYGYTF.

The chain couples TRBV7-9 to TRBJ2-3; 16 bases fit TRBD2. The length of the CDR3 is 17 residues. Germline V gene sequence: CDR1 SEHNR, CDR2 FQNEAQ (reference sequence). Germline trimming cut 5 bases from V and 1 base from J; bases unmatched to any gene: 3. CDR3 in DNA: TGTGCCAGCAGCCCCGGGACTAGCGGGGGGGGCACAGATACGCAGTATTTT. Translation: CASSPGTSGGGTDTQYF.

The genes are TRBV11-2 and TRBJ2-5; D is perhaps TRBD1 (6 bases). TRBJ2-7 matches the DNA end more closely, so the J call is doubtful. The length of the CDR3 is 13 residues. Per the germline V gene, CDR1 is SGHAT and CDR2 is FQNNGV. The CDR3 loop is CASSLQGTPEQYF. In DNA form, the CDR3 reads TGTGCCAGCAGCTTACAGGGGACCCCCGAGCAGTACTTC.

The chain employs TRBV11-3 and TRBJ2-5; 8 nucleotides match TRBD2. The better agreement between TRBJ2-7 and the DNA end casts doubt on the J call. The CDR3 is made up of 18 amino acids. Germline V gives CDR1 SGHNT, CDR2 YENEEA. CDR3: CASSLVGRGDPPDYEQYF. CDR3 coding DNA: TGTGCCAGCAGCTTAGTGGGGCGGGGGGACCCCCCTGACTACGAGCAGTACTTC.

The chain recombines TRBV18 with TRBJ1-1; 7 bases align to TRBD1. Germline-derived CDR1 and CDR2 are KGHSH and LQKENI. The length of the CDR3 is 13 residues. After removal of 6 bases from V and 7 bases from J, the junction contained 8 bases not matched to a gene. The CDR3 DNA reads TGTGCCAGCTCCCCAGACAGGGTTGGTGAAGCTTTCTTT. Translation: CASSPDRVGEAFF.

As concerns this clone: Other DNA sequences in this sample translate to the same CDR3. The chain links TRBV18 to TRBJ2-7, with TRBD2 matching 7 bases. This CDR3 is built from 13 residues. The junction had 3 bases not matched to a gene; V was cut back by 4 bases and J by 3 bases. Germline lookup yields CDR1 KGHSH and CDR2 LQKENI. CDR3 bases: TGTGCCAGCTCACATGGGGGGGGCTACGAGCAGTACTTC. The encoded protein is CASSHGGGYEQYF.